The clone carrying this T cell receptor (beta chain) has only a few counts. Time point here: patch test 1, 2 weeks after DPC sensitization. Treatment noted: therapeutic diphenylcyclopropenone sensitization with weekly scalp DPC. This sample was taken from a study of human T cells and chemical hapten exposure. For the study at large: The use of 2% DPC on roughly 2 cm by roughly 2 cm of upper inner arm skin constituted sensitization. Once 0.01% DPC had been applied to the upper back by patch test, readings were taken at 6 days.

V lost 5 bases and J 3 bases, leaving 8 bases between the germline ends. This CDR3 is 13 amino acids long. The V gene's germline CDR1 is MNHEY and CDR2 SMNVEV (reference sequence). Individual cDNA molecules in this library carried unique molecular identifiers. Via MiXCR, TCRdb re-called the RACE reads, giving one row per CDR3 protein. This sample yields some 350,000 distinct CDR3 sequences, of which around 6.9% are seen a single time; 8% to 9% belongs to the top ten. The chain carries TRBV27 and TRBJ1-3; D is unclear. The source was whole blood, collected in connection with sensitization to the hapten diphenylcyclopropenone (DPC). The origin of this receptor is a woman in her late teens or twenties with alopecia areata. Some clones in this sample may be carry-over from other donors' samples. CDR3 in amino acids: CASSPYYGNTIYF. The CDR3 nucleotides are TGTGCCAGCAGTCCATACTATGGAAACACCATATATTTT.